The 2 T cell receptor beta chains presented below share a single source sample, sequenced in a study of PD-1 blockade in classical Hodgkin lymphoma. Measured with immunoSEQ multiplex PCR; TCRdb has only the in-frame clones, and not every one. The table includes about 21,000 clones, approximately 80% detected once. The time point is: cycle 4 day 1 (C4D1), after five to seven weeks of nivolumab. All patients relapsed after autologous stem cell transplantation, and brentuximab vedotin exposure varied. The sequenced sample was peripheral blood mononuclear cells (PBMCs), obtained before the fourth cycle of nivolumab. Receptors originate from a human donor with classical Hodgkin lymphoma.

The rearrangement joins TRBV9 to TRBJ2-2, with D uncertain. This CDR3 comprises 13 residues. CDR1 is SGDLS, CDR2 YYNGEE, per germline. The V and J ends lost 1 base and 5 bases respectively, with 6 bases between them. The CDR3 nucleotides read TGTGCCAGCAGCGTAACTGGAACCGGGGAGCTGTTTTTT. This translates into CASSVTGTGELFF.

The chain has TRBV6-1 and TRBJ2-1; 13 nucleotides agree with TRBD2. The trim removed 1 base at V and 4 bases at J, leaving 19 bases unmatched. The CDR3 runs 22 residues. Germline V gene sequence: CDR1 MNHNS, CDR2 SASEGT. The CDR3 sequence: CASSEVWVLGLAGAWVYNEQFF. In DNA, the CDR3 is TGTGCCAGCAGTGAAGTATGGGTGTTAGGACTAGCGGGAGCCTGGGTTTACAATGAGCAGTTCTTC.